A selection of T cell receptor beta chains follows, all from one sample in a study of blood T cell repertoires in COVID-19. This table comes from immunoSEQ multiplex PCR, and its TCRdb copy is limited to in-frame clones, with some not included. The sample has 350,000 to 550,000 clones, roughly 89% seen once; the top ten hold over 4%. Sequences were obtained from peripheral blood. These receptors were obtained from a woman in her thirties with acute or convalescent COVID-19. CDR3s include the opening cysteine and the closing phenylalanine or tryptophan. The order of the fields is clone size, J gene, D gene, V gene, CDR3 DNA, CDR3 protein. The D gene is left open where the match is weak. The size field is filled for only some rows; it gives once, few, many or a size class.

NA	TRBJ1-2	NA	TRBV28	TGTGCCAGCAGACAGACAGCCCGTAGTGGCTACACCTTC	CASRQTARSGYTF
NA	TRBJ1-2	NA	TRBV30	TGTGCCTGGATGGGTAGCAACTATGGCTACACCTTC	CAWMGSNYGYTF
NA	TRBJ2-5	NA	TRBV19	TGTGCCAGTAGTATTTCACAGGGAACCGAGACCCAGTACTTC	CASSISQGTETQYF
NA	TRBJ1-2	TRBD1	TRBV7-8	TGTGCCAGCAGCGCCGGGACAGGGGGCTATGGCTACACCTTC	CASSAGTGGYGYTF
NA	TRBJ1-2	TRBD1	TRBV28	TGTGCCAGCGACAGCTCATTTGGGCAGGGGGTCTATGGCTACACCTTC	CASDSSFGQGVYGYTF
NA	TRBJ1-2	TRBD1	TRBV7-2	TGTGCCAGCAGCTCGCCGACAGGGTCCTCCTTCTATGGCTACACCTTC	CASSSPTGSSFYGYTF
NA	TRBJ2-2	TRBD1	TRBV11-1	TGTGCCAGCAGGGGACAGGGCGCGAACACCGGGGAGCTGTTTTTT	CASRGQGANTGELFF
few	TRBJ2-3	TRBD2	TRBV2	TGTGCCAGCGGTGGGGGCGGGGGGGCCCTCACAGATACGCAGTATTTT	CASGGGGGALTDTQYF
NA	TRBJ1-6	NA	TRBV28	TGTGCCAGCAGTTCGGGACTAGTAAATTCACCCCTCCACTTT	CASSSGLVNSPLHF
NA	TRBJ2-3	TRBD1	TRBV15	TGTGCCACCAGCAGAGAGACAGGGGTTTTCACAGATACGCAGTATTTT	CATSRETGVFTDTQYF
NA	TRBJ2-1	NA	TRBV7-9	TGTGCCAGCAGCGCTAAAAACGATGAGCAGTTCTTC	CASSAKNDEQFF
NA	TRBJ1-1	NA	TRBV6-5	TGTGCCAGCAGTTTCGGGTGGGGCAGGGCTGAAGCTTTCTTT	CASSFGWGRAEAFF
NA	TRBJ1-2	TRBD1	TRBV27	TGTGCCAGCAGTTCGGGACAGGGGGGGTTTCCTGGCTACACCTTC	CASSSGQGGFPGYTF
NA	TRBJ2-7	TRBD1	TRBV5-1	TGCGCCAGCAGCTTGGGGACAGGGGGAAACTACGAGCAGTACTTC	CASSLGTGGNYEQYF
NA	TRBJ2-3	TRBD2	TRBV10-1	TGCGCCAGCAGTGACAAGACTAGCGGGGGCCGTTTACTAGGGTATTTT	CASSDKTSGGRLLGYF
NA	TRBJ1-5	TRBD1	TRBV7-9	TGTGCCAGCAGCCGGACAGGGTTAAATCAGCCCCAGCATTTT	CASSRTGLNQPQHF
NA	TRBJ2-7	NA	TRBV4-1	TGCGCCAGCAGCCAAGTCGACGGGGACTCCTACGAGCAGTACTTC	CASSQVDGDSYEQYF
NA	TRBJ2-5	TRBD1	TRBV6-5	TGTGCCAGTAAACCCGGACAGGGGCGGGAGACCCAGTACTTC	CASKPGQGRETQYF
NA	TRBJ2-4	TRBD1	TRBV7-9	TGTGCCACCGACAGGGGAGAAAACATTCAGTACTTC	CATDRGENIQYF
once	TRBJ2-5	TRBD1	TRBV18	TGTGCCAGCTCACTAGAAGGACAGGGGGCTTCTGAGACCCAGTACTTC	CASSLEGQGASETQYF
NA	TRBJ2-6	NA	TRBV15	TGTGCCACCAGCAGGGTTAGGAGCTCTGGGGCCAACGTCCTGACTTTC	CATSRVRSSGANVLTF
NA	TRBJ2-3	TRBD2	TRBV5-4	TGTGCCAGATCATCGGGCGGGGGGCTCACAGATACGCAGTATTTT	CARSSGGGLTDTQYF
NA	TRBJ2-7	NA	TRBV13	TGTGCCAGCAGCTACAGGGCGTCCTACGAGCAGTACTTC	CASSYRASYEQYF
NA	TRBJ1-2	NA	TRBV7-2	TGTGCCAGCAGCACGGGTACAGGGCGCGGCTACACCTTC	CASSTGTGRGYTF
once	TRBJ1-6	TRBD1	TRBV23-1	TGCGCCAGCAGACACAGGGGCGTTAATAATTCACCCCTCCACTTT	CASRHRGVNNSPLHF
NA	TRBJ1-4	TRBD1	TRBV4-1	TGCGCCAGCAGCCTCACTCCGGGACAGGAGGATGAAAAACTGTTTTTT	CASSLTPGQEDEKLFF
once	TRBJ2-1	TRBD1	TRBV28	TGTGCCAGCAGTTTTGGGACAGGGCCTCAGACCATTTACTACAATGAGCAGTTCTTC	CASSFGTGPQTIYYNEQFF
NA	TRBJ2-7	NA	TRBV12-3/TRBV12-4	TGTGCCAGCAGTCGTTTGGGCGATTACGAGCAGTACTTC	CASSRLGDYEQYF
NA	TRBJ1-1	TRBD1	TRBV10-3	TGTGCCATCACCAAGACCGGGACAGTGAACACTGAAGCTTTCTTT	CAITKTGTVNTEAFF
NA	TRBJ2-1	TRBD1	TRBV11-2	TGTGCCAGCAGCGAGGGACAGGGCTGGGATGAGCAGTTCTTC	CASSEGQGWDEQFF
NA	TRBJ2-7	NA	TRBV11-2	TGTGCCAGCAGCTCCATACGGAGCTCCTACGAGCAGTACTTC	CASSSIRSSYEQYF
NA	TRBJ2-1	NA	TRBV3-1/TRBV3-2	TGTGCCAGCCAGTCGGGGGATGAGGTTGAGCAGTTCTTC	CASQSGDEVEQFF
NA	TRBJ1-6	TRBD1	TRBV6-6	TGTGCCAGCAGGGGGACAGGGTTATATAATTCACCCCTCCACTTT	CASRGTGLYNSPLHF
few	TRBJ1-3	NA	TRBV2	TGTGCCAGCAGGACAGACGATAACTCTGGAAACACCATATATTTT	CASRTDDNSGNTIYF
once	TRBJ1-2	TRBD1	TRBV7-2	TGTGCCAGCAGCCCGGACAGGGGGGACTATGGCTACACCTTC	CASSPDRGDYGYTF
NA	TRBJ2-5	NA	TRBV19	TGTGCCAGTAGTATTGGTTGGGGGACTCAAGAGACCCAGTACTTC	CASSIGWGTQETQYF
NA	TRBJ2-1	TRBD2	TRBV2	TGTGCCAGCAGTGATTTGCGGGGGGGGATTGATGAGCAGTTCTTC	CASSDLRGGIDEQFF
NA	TRBJ2-7	TRBD2	TRBV6-5	TGTGCCAGCAGTTCCCTCCCGGGACTAGTCCCCTACGAGCAGTACTTC	CASSSLPGLVPYEQYF
NA	TRBJ2-1	NA	TRBV19	TGTGCCAGTAGTTCGACAGCAGGTTCCTACAATGAGCAGTTCTTC	CASSSTAGSYNEQFF
NA	TRBJ1-5	NA	TRBV24-1	TGTGCCACCAGTAACGCAGGGAGCAATCAGCCCCAGCATTTT	CATSNAGSNQPQHF
NA	TRBJ1-5	NA	TRBV6-1	TGTGCCAGCAGTGATGGTCTACTCAATACAGGGAATCAGCCCCAGCATTTT	CASSDGLLNTGNQPQHF
NA	TRBJ1-2	NA	TRBV28	TGTGCCAGTCTTTACGGGAGAGACTATGGCTACACCTTC	CASLYGRDYGYTF
NA	TRBJ1-2	TRBD1	TRBV19	TGTGCCAGTAGAAGGACAGGGGAAGATGGCTACACCTTC	CASRRTGEDGYTF
NA	TRBJ1-2	NA	TRBV29-1	TGCAGCGTTGAGGTTCGGTATGGCTTCGGGGGGAGCGTTTGCACCTTC	CSVEVRYGFGGSVCTF